The 27 T cell receptor beta chains given below trace back to one sample, sequenced in a study of blood T cell repertoires in COVID-19. The method was immunoSEQ multiplex PCR; TCRdb's version includes in-frame clones alone and lacks a portion of them. The sample records around 200,000 clones, approximately 86% being singletons. The sequencing sample was made of PBMCs or T cells enriched from blood (not recorded which). These TCRs come from a man aged 18 to 30 with acute COVID-19.

The chain couples TRBV9 to TRBJ2-5; 10 bases align to TRBD1. The germline V gene encodes CDR1 SGDLS and CDR2 YYNGEE. The CDR3 is 16 residues long. Trimming removed 3 bases from V and 4 bases from J; junction bases left unmatched: 9. The CDR3 spells CASSGTGTGAGETQYF. CDR3 DNA: TGTGCCAGCAGCGGGACCGGGACAGGGGCAGGAGAGACCCAGTACTTC.

CDR3 sequence reads: CASSLDLAGTYEQYF. In DNA, the CDR3 is TGCGCCAGCAGCTTGGATCTAGCGGGGACCTACGAGCAGTACTTC. The chain recombines TRBV5-1 with TRBJ2-7; TRBD2 agrees at 9 bases. Germline CDR1 is SGHRS and CDR2 is YFSETQ. This CDR3 contains 15 residues. V lost 0 bases and J lost 2; bases outside the gene matches: 3.

CDR3: CASSQALQGAERSGNTIYF. The CDR3 DNA sequence: TGCGCCAGCAGCCAAGCGCTACAGGGGGCGGAAAGATCTGGAAACACCATATATTTT. The J gene is TRBJ1-3, the V gene TRBV4-1; 9 nucleotides align to TRBD1. The CDR3 is 19 amino acids. CDR1 is MGHRA and CDR2 is YSYEKL in the germline V gene. Unmatched junction bases numbered 11, after V lost 1 base and J lost 1 base.

This sequence joins TRBV7-8 and TRBJ2-7, with 8 bases that match TRBD1. The CDR3 has 14 amino acids. The trim removed 5 bases at V and 4 bases at J, leaving 7 bases unmatched. Per germline, CDR1 SGHVS and CDR2 FQNEAQ. The CDR3 protein is CASSNGQGGYEQYF. CDR3 bases: TGTGCCAGCAGCAACGGACAGGGCGGTTACGAGCAGTACTTC. Combining the CDR3 with reference TRBV7-8 and TRBJ2-7 gives the whole variable domain GAGVSQSPRYKVAKRGQDVALRCDPISGHVSLFWYQQALGQGPEFLTYFQNEAQLDKSGLPSDRFFAERPEGSVSTLKIQRTQQEDSAVYLCASSNGQGGYEQYFGPGTRLTVT.

The chain recombines TRBV5-4 with TRBJ2-1, with 14 nucleotides matching TRBD2. This CDR3 contains 17 residues. V shed 6 bases, J shed 5 bases, and the junction held 10 bases outside the gene matches. Germline loops: CDR1 SGHNT, CDR2 YYREEE (reference sequence). This chain's CDR3 is CASNPGLAGVTHNEQFF. DNA of the CDR3: TGTGCCAGCAATCCGGGACTAGCGGGAGTGACCCACAATGAGCAGTTCTTC. Combining the CDR3 with reference TRBV5-4 and TRBJ2-1 gives the whole variable domain ETGVTQSPTHLIKTRGQQVTLRCSSQSGHNTVSWYQQALGQGPQFIFQYYREEENGRGNFPPRFSGLQFPNYSSELNVNALELDDSALYLCASNPGLAGVTHNEQFFGPGTRLTVL.

The rearrangement links TRBV7-3 to TRBJ1-1, with 7 positions matching TRBD1. The germline V gene has CDR1 SGHTA and CDR2 FQGTGA. Losses at the gene ends were 5 bases for V and 3 bases for J; bases not matched to a gene: 3. This CDR3 comprises 13 residues. CDR3 coding DNA: TGTGCCAGCAGCCGGGACAGCCACACTGAAGCTTTCTTT. Amino acids: CASSRDSHTEAFF.

J is TRBJ2-3 and V is TRBV28; TRBD2 aligns across 9 bases. Germline V gives CDR1 MDHEN, CDR2 SYDVKM. The CDR3 is 15 residues long. Germline trimming cut 3 bases from V and 3 bases from J; bases unmatched to any gene: 4. CDR3 loop: CASSFSSGRTDTQYF. CDR3 sequence (DNA): TGTGCCAGCAGTTTTAGTAGCGGGAGAACAGATACGCAGTATTTT.

This sequence joins TRBV11-2 and TRBJ2-7; 11 nucleotides match TRBD2. Trimming at V came to 5 bases and at J to 4 bases, leaving 4 bases not matched to a gene. The CDR3 length is 14 residues. The germline V gene encodes CDR1 SGHAT and CDR2 FQNNGV. CDR3: CASSGLAGEYEQYF. The CDR3 nucleotides read TGTGCCAGCAGCGGACTAGCGGGTGAATACGAGCAGTACTTC.

J is TRBJ2-5 and V is TRBV28; perhaps TRBD2 as D (5 bases). The CDR3 extends over 14 amino acids. The V gene's germline CDR1 is MDHEN and CDR2 SYDVKM. The ends were cut back, 6 bases at V and 4 bases at J, with 15 bases in the middle. The CDR3 DNA follows: TGTGCCAGCAGCCTCCGGGGATTGGCAGAGACCCAGTACTTC. This codes for CASSLRGLAETQYF.

The chain combines TRBV28 with TRBJ1-6; TRBD1 might be the D (5 bases). Deletions cut 5 bases from V and 7 bases from J, with 15 bases between. This CDR3 has 15 residues. The germline V gene encodes CDR1 MDHEN and CDR2 SYDVKM. CDR3 in DNA: TGTGCCAGCAGTCCCGGCGGACAAGGGAATTCACCCCTCCACTTT. This gives the protein CASSPGGQGNSPLHF.

The chain combines TRBV10-3 with TRBJ2-7; D is perhaps TRBD1 (6 bases). The CDR3 sequence is 13 residues long. Trimming pared 7 bases from V and 6 bases from J, leaving 16 bases between. CDR1 ENHRY and CDR2 SYGVKD come from the germline V gene. CDR3 loop: CAIMGHRASEQYF. CDR3 DNA sequence: TGTGCCATCATGGGACACCGGGCGTCCGAGCAGTACTTC.

The chain has TRBV9 and TRBJ1-5, with unresolved D. Germline loops: CDR1 SGDLS, CDR2 YYNGEE. Trimming stripped 0 bases from V and 7 bases from J, with 17 bases between. This CDR3 has 16 residues. CDR3 nucleotide sequence: TGTGCCAGCAGCGTAGGCGGCGGGAGGGAGGGACAGCCCCAGCATTTT. It encodes CASSVGGGREGQPQHF.

The CDR3 DNA is TGTGCCAGTCGACAGGACCTCCTTGGGTACGAGCAGTACTTC. Encoded protein: CASRQDLLGYEQYF. V usage is TRBV2 and J usage is TRBJ2-7, with D possibly being TRBD1 (6 bases). V lost 9 bases and J lost 4, with 19 bases in between. Germline loops: CDR1 SNHLY, CDR2 FYNNEI. The CDR3 is made up of 14 amino acids.

The genes are TRBV14 and TRBJ2-5, with D uncertain. The CDR3 spans 14 residues. Germline lookup yields CDR1 SGHDN and CDR2 FVKESK. Between the trimmed V and J ends, which lost 0 bases and 5 bases, there was a span of 10 bases. CDR3 loop: CASSQEVHRETQYF. In nucleotides, the CDR3 is TGTGCCAGCAGCCAAGAAGTCCACCGGGAGACCCAGTACTTC.

This chain connects TRBV30 to TRBJ1-1; TRBD1 is a possible D gene (5 bases). The ends were cut back, 0 bases at V and 4 bases at J, with 9 bases in the middle. Germline CDR1 is GTSNPN and CDR2 is SVGIG (reference sequence). The CDR3 sequence is 13 residues long. The CDR3 loop reads CAWSVDSTTEAFF. The CDR3 bases are TGTGCCTGGAGTGTAGACAGTACCACTGAAGCTTTCTTT.

The gene calls are TRBV20-1 and TRBJ2-7; TRBD2 is a possible D gene (6 bases). The V gene lost 6 bases and the J gene lost 3 bases, with 18 bases spanning the gap. In germline, CDR1 is DFQATT, CDR2 SNEGSKA (reference sequence). This CDR3 contains 14 residues. The CDR3 loop reads CSASTAGSDYEQYF. The CDR3 bases are TGCAGTGCAAGTACTGCGGGAAGCGACTACGAGCAGTACTTC.

The J gene is TRBJ1-1, the V gene TRBV6-5, with D perhaps TRBD1 (5 bases). V was shortened by 6 bases and J by 11 bases, with 19 bases between the two germline ends. Germline values: CDR1 MNHEY, CDR2 SVGAGI. CDR3 length: 13 amino acids. The CDR3 coding sequence is TGTGCCAGCAGAGGTGCAGGGAGGGAAGAGGCTTTCTTT. Amino acids: CASRGAGREEAFF.

This sequence joins TRBV4-3 and TRBJ2-7; maybe TRBD1 (7 bases). V was pared by 3 bases and J by 2 bases, with 17 bases between. Per the germline V gene, CDR1 is LGHNA and CDR2 is YSLEER. The CDR3 extends over 16 amino acids. CDR3 nucleotide sequence: TGCGCCAGCAGCCACTCCGGCACAGGGGAGGCCTACGAGCAGTACTTC. Translation gives CASSHSGTGEAYEQYF.

The chain couples TRBV2 to TRBJ2-1, with 8 bases that match TRBD2. The CDR3 contains 15 residues. V gave up 7 bases and J gave up 6 bases; unmatched junction bases: 11. Germline V gene data show CDR1 as SNHLY and CDR2 as FYNNEI. The CDR3 loop is CASKRGTSTFNEQFF. The CDR3 DNA reads TGTGCCAGCAAAAGGGGGACTAGTACCTTCAATGAGCAGTTCTTC.

The V call is TRBV24-1, the J call TRBJ2-1; tentatively, D is TRBD2 (5 bases). Germline values: CDR1 KGHDR, CDR2 SFDVKD. The germline V and J ends were trimmed by 4 bases and 4 bases, with 7 bases remaining between them. The CDR3 length is 13 residues. The CDR3 loop reads CATSERAYNEQFF. The CDR3 nucleotides are TGTGCCACCAGTGAGCGGGCGTACAATGAGCAGTTCTTC.

Here the CDR3 reads CASSSGTGPEGYTF. The CDR3 coding sequence is TGCGCCAGCAGCTCCGGGACAGGCCCTGAAGGCTACACCTTC. The rearrangement joins TRBV5-1 to TRBJ1-2, with TRBD1 matching 8 bases. The CDR3 length is 14 residues. CDR1 is SGHRS, CDR2 YFSETQ, per germline. V gave up 3 bases and J gave up 8 bases; unmatched junction bases: 9.

This sequence joins TRBV27 and TRBJ1-5; 7 positions match TRBD1. Germline assignment: CDR1 MNHEY and CDR2 SMNVEV (reference sequence). This CDR3 comprises 14 residues. V lost 6 bases to trimming and J lost 4 bases; unmatched junction nucleotides: 6. CDR3 protein: CASRTGTANQPQHF. As DNA, the CDR3 is TGTGCCAGCAGAACCGGGACAGCGAATCAGCCCCAGCATTTT.

The chain is built from TRBV4-1 and TRBJ2-3, with 14 bases aligning to TRBD2. V gave up 4 bases and J gave up 8 bases; unmatched junction bases: 5. This CDR3 has 15 amino acids. Germline CDR1 and CDR2: MGHRA and YSYEKL. The CDR3 coding sequence is TGCGCCAGCAGCCGCGGACTAGCGGGAGGAGTTACGCAGTATTTT. Its protein is CASSRGLAGGVTQYF.

This clone was picked up one time. This chain uses TRBV5-6 with TRBJ2-7; 8 bases agree with TRBD1. The CDR3 loop spans 15 amino acids. The trim removed 1 base at V and 2 bases at J, leaving 5 bases unmatched. The germline V gene encodes CDR1 SGHDT and CDR2 YYEEEE. The CDR3 region is CASSLPQGAPYEQYF. The CDR3 DNA sequence: TGTGCCAGCAGCTTGCCGCAGGGGGCTCCCTACGAGCAGTACTTC.

The V call is TRBV10-1, the J call TRBJ1-6; the D gene is possibly TRBD1 (6 bases). V was trimmed by 2 bases and J by 7 bases, leaving 15 bases between them. The CDR3 runs 16 residues. Germline V gene sequence: CDR1 WNHNN, CDR2 SYGVQD (reference sequence). In DNA, the CDR3 is TGCGCCAGCAGTGAGGGTTATCGAGGGACAAATTCACCCCTCCACTTT. Amino acid sequence: CASSEGYRGTNSPLHF.

This CDR3 is CSASGRWNEQFF. The CDR3 DNA reads TGCAGCGCTAGCGGGAGGTGGAATGAGCAGTTCTTC. The V and J genes are TRBV29-1 and TRBJ2-1, with 11 bases that match TRBD2. Trimming at V came to 7 bases and at J to 7 bases, leaving 3 bases not matched to a gene. CDR1 and CDR2 from the germline V gene are SQVTM and ANQGSEA. The length of the CDR3 is 12 residues.

The chain combines TRBV27 with TRBJ2-1; a possible D gene is TRBD1 (6 bases). In germline, CDR1 is MNHEY, CDR2 SMNVEV (reference sequence). This CDR3 region has 13 residues. V lost 5 bases and J 7 bases, leaving 12 bases between the germline ends. The CDR3: CASSRQGPNEQFF. The CDR3 nucleotides are TGTGCCAGCAGTCGGCAGGGGCCGAATGAGCAGTTCTTC.